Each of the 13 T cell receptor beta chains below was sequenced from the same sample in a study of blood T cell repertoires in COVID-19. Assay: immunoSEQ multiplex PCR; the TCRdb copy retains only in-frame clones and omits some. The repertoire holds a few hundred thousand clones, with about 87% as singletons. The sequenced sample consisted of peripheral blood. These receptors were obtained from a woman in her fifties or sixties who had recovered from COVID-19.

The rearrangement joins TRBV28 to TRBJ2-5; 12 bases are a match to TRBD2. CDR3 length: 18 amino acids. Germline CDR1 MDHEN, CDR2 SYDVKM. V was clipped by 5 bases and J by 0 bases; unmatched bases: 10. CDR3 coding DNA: TGTGCCAGCAGTCCACGACTAGCGGGAGCCCAGTACCAAGAGACCCAGTACTTC. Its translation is CASSPRLAGAQYQETQYF.

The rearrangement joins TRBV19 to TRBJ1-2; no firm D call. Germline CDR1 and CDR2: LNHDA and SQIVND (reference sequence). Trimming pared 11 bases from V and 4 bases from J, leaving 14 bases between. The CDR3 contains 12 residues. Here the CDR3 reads CASGRGAYGYTF. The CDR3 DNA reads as TGTGCCTCTGGGCGGGGAGCCTATGGCTACACCTTC.

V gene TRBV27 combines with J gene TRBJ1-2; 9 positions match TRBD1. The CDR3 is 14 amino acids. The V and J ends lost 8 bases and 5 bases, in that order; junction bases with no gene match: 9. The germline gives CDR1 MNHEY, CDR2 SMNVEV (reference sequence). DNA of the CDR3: TGTGCCAGCTGTCCGGGACAGGGAGGTTATGGCTACACCTTC. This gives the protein CASCPGQGGYGYTF.

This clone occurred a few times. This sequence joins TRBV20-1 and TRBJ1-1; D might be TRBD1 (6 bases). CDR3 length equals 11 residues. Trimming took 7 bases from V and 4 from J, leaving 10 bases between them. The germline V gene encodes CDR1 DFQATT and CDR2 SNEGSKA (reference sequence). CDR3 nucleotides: TGCAGTGTTAGGGGGGCCACTGAAGCTTTCTTT. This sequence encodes CSVRGATEAFF.

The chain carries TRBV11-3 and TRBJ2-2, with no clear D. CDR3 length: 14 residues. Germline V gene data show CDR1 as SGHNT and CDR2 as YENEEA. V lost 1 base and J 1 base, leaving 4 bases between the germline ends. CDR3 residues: CASSLGQNTGELFF. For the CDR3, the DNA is TGTGCCAGCAGCTTAGGACAGAACACCGGGGAGCTGTTTTTT.

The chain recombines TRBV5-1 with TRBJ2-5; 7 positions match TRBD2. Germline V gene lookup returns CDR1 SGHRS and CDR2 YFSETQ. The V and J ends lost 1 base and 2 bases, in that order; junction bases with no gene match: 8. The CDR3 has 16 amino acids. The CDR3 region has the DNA TGCGCCAGCAGCTTGACGGCCGGCGGGGGACAAGAGACCCAGTACTTC. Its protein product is CASSLTAGGGQETQYF.

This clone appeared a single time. CDR3 region: CASSYRDRYQPQHF. Written as DNA, the CDR3 is TGTGCCAGCAGTTACAGGGACAGATATCAGCCCCAGCATTTT. The chain has TRBV6-5 and TRBJ1-5, with 7 nucleotides matching TRBD1. This CDR3 spans 14 amino acids. V trimming: 2 bases; J trimming: 5 bases; junction bases outside the gene matches: 3. Looked up from germline, CDR1 is MNHEY and CDR2 is SVGAGI.

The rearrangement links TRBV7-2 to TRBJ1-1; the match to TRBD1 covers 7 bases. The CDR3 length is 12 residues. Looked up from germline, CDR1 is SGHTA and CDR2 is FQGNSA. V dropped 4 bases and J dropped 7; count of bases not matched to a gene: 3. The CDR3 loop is CASSWDSYEAFF. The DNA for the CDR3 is TGTGCCAGCAGCTGGGACAGCTATGAAGCTTTCTTT.

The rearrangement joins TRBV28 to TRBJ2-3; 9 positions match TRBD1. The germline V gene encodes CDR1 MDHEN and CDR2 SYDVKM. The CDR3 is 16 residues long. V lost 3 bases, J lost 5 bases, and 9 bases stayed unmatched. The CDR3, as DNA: TGTGCCAGCAGTTTCCCGGGACAGGGTTCGGGAGATACGCAGTATTTT. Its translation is CASSFPGQGSGDTQYF.

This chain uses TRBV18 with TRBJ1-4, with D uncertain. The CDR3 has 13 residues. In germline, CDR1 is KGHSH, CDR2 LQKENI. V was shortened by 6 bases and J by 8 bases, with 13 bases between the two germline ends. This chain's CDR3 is CASSPGLEEKLFF. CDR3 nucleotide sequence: TGTGCCAGCTCTCCGGGATTGGAAGAAAAACTGTTTTTT.

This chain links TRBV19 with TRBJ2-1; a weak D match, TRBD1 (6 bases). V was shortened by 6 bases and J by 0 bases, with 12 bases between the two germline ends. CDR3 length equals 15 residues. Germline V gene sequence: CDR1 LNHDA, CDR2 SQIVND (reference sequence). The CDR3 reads CASRQQGNSYNEQFF. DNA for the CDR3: TGTGCCAGTAGGCAACAGGGTAACTCCTACAATGAGCAGTTCTTC.

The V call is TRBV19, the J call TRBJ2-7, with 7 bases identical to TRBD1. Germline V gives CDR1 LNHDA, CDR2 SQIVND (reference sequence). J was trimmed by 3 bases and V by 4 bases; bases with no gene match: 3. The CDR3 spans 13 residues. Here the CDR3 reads CASSKDRDYEQYF. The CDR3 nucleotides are TGTGCCAGTAGTAAAGACAGGGACTACGAGCAGTACTTC.

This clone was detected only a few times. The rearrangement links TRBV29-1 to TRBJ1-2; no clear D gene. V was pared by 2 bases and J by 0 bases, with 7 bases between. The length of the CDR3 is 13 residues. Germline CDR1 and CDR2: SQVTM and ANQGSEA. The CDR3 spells CSVENQSNYGYTF. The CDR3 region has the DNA TGCAGCGTTGAAAATCAGTCTAACTATGGCTACACCTTC.